The 20 T cell receptor beta chains below all came from one sample that was sequenced in a study of T cells in Graves' hyperthyroidism and ophthalmopathy. The CDR3 regions of TCR beta were amplified from RNA transcripts. The primer set for the first-round RT-PCR of the TCR CDR3 was HTBI. TCRdb reanalysed the multiplex PCR reads using MiXCR and keeps one entry per CDR3 protein. The data hold approximately 640,000 distinct CDR3 sequences, with about 45% observed a single time. The specimen was peripheral blood or thyroid tissue (not recorded which). The receptors here all came from an adult man with Graves' disease, either hyperthyroidism or ophthalmopathy (not recorded which).

This sequence joins TRBV12-3 or TRBV12-4 and TRBJ1-5; the match to TRBD1 covers 8 bases. Trimming at V came to 7 bases and at J to 2 bases, leaving 1 base not matched to a gene. The CDR3 runs to 13 residues. This CDR3 reads CASTGGGNQPQHF. The CDR3 region has the DNA TGTGCCAGCACAGGGGGCGGCAATCAGCCCCAGCATTTT.

The V call is TRBV7-8, the J call TRBJ2-7; D is possibly TRBD2 (6 bases). Germline CDR1 and CDR2: SGHVS and FQNEAQ. Trimming took off 6 bases at V and 2 bases at J, with 23 bases between the two ends. This CDR3 is built from 17 residues. The CDR3 sequence is CASSANNLGTSTYEQYF. The CDR3 DNA sequence: TGTGCCAGCAGTGCTAACAATCTGGGGACTTCTACCTACGAGCAGTACTTC.

This chain links TRBV24-1 with TRBJ2-2; tentatively, D is TRBD1 or TRBD2 (5 bases each). The CDR3 covers 13 residues. The germline CDR1 and CDR2 sequences are KGHDR and SFDVKD. V shed 3 bases and J shed 4 bases, with 5 bases lying between them. This chain's CDR3 is CATSDGGTGELFF. The CDR3 coding sequence is TGTGCCACCAGTGATGGGGGCACCGGGGAGCTGTTTTTT.

The chain is built from TRBV6-1 and TRBJ2-5, with TRBD2 matching 8 bases. Germline trimming cut 5 bases from V and 2 bases from J; bases unmatched to any gene: 7. Germline V gene data show CDR1 as MNHNS and CDR2 as SASEGT. The CDR3 length is 15 residues. The CDR3 region is CASSYLSGGQETQYF. The CDR3 DNA reads TGTGCCAGCAGTTACTTATCGGGAGGGCAAGAGACCCAGTACTTC.

This clonotype was observed many times. The rearrangement links TRBV5-1 to TRBJ2-7, with 7 bases that match TRBD1. Germline loops: CDR1 SGHRS, CDR2 YFSETQ. With V trimmed by 3 bases and J by 2 bases, 2 bases remained unmatched. The CDR3 sequence is 13 residues long. The CDR3 coding sequence is TGCGCCAGCAGCTGGGGACAGACCTACGAGCAGTACTTC. Translating gives CASSWGQTYEQYF.

This chain uses TRBV10-3 with TRBJ2-6; 11 bases agree with TRBD1. V was pared by 11 bases and J by 11 bases, with 8 bases of the junction left unmatched. This CDR3 spans 13 amino acids. Looked up from germline, CDR1 is ENHRY and CDR2 is SYGVKD. The CDR3 DNA sequence: TGTGCCGCGAAGGGACAGGGGGGCGACGTCCTGACTTTC. It codes for CAAKGQGGDVLTF.

This clonotype was seen only a few times. The chain uses TRBV19 and TRBJ1-5, with 7 bases matching TRBD1. The V and J ends lost 3 bases and 4 bases, in that order; junction bases with no gene match: 6. CDR1 is LNHDA, CDR2 SQIVND, per germline (reference sequence). The length of the CDR3 is 15 residues. In DNA form, the CDR3 reads TGTGCCAGTAGTATTGGACAGGCGATAAATCAGCCCCAGCATTTT. Translated, it gives CASSIGQAINQPQHF.

This clonotype was picked up many times. The V gene is TRBV7-9, the J gene TRBJ1-1; possible D gene TRBD1, 6 bases. The CDR3 runs to 13 residues. Trimming took 7 bases from V and 8 from J, leaving 17 bases between them. Per germline, CDR1 SEHNR and CDR2 FQNEAQ (reference sequence). CDR3 loop: CASTESGAGEAFF. DNA of the CDR3: TGTGCCAGCACCGAGTCGGGGGCGGGCGAAGCTTTCTTT. The variable domain in full, completed from reference TRBV7-9 and TRBJ1-1, reads DTGVSQNPRHKITKRGQNVTFRCDPISEHNRLYWYRQTLGQGPEFLTYFQNEAQLEKSRLLSDRFSAERPKGSFSTLEIQRTEQGDSAMYLCASTESGAGEAFFGQGTRLTVV.

V is TRBV5-4 and J is TRBJ2-5; 13 bases agree with TRBD2. Germline V lookup: CDR1 SGHNT, CDR2 YYREEE (reference sequence). J gave up 5 bases and V 4 bases, and 20 bases lay outside the gene matches. The CDR3 contains 20 residues. In nucleotides, the CDR3 is TGTGCCAGCAGCCTTCCGGGACGGAGATTACTAGCGGGAGGGCATGAGACCCAGTACTTC. This sequence encodes CASSLPGRRLLAGGHETQYF. The full variable domain, completed using reference TRBV5-4 and TRBJ2-5, is ETGVTQSPTHLIKTRGQQVTLRCSSQSGHNTVSWYQQALGQGPQFIFQYYREEENGRGNFPPRFSGLQFPNYSSELNVNALELDDSALYLCASSLPGRRLLAGGHETQYFGPGTRLLVL.

The chain couples TRBV7-9 to TRBJ2-5; 9 bases map to TRBD1. The CDR3 runs to 17 residues. Germline values: CDR1 SEHNR, CDR2 FQNEAQ (reference sequence). The J segment lost 2 bases and the V segment lost 4 bases, leaving 11 bases of the junction unmatched. The CDR3 loop is CASSWEGDRELQETQYF. CDR3 sequence (DNA): TGTGCCAGCAGCTGGGAGGGGGACAGGGAACTACAAGAGACCCAGTACTTC.

This clonotype has at least ten counts. The chain couples TRBV20-1 to TRBJ1-4; 9 bases are shared with TRBD1. Germline CDR1 is DFQATT and CDR2 is SNEGSKA (reference sequence). This CDR3 comprises 14 residues. The J segment lost 5 bases and the V segment lost 6 bases, leaving 7 bases of the junction unmatched. CDR3 bases: TGCAGTGCCCGGGGGACAGGGAAAAATGAAAAACTGTTTTTT. Translating it yields CSARGTGKNEKLFF.

About this clonotype: One junction end disagrees with the germline gene, perhaps due to a read error. The chain combines TRBV6-5 with TRBJ2-7, with a weak D call TRBD2 (5 bases). Looked up from germline, CDR1 is MNHEY and CDR2 is SVGAGI. CDR3 length equals 13 residues. The CDR3 reads CAISDVDAGEQYF. The CDR3 region has the DNA TGTGCCATCAGTGACGTGGATGCGGGCGAGCAGTACTTC.

The chain uses TRBV19 and TRBJ1-1; TRBD1 matches at 9 bases. The CDR3 covers 16 residues. Per germline, CDR1 LNHDA and CDR2 SQIVND (reference sequence). V shed 5 bases and J 5 bases; nucleotides not matched to a gene: 12. Here the CDR3 reads CASSPRTGTGTTEAFF. The DNA of the CDR3 is TGTGCCAGTAGTCCGCGCACAGGGACAGGGACAACTGAAGCTTTCTTT.

V is TRBV25-1 and J is TRBJ1-2, with TRBD1 matching 10 bases. The J segment lost 4 bases and the V segment lost 8 bases, leaving 13 bases of the junction unmatched. The CDR3 is 16 amino acids. In germline, CDR1 is MGHDK, CDR2 SYGVNS. The CDR3 sequence is CASSPGQGRYSYGYTF. DNA of the CDR3: TGTGCCAGCTCACCGGGACAGGGGAGATACAGCTATGGCTACACCTTC.

The V and J genes are TRBV25-1 and TRBJ1-2; weak D call: TRBD1 (6 bases). In germline, CDR1 is MGHDK, CDR2 SYGVNS. CDR3 length equals 11 residues. The chain's CDR3 is CAEGVKYGYTF. DNA of the CDR3: TGTGCGGAGGGGGTGAAGTATGGCTACACCTTC.

This clonotype was observed at least ten times. CDR3 amino acids: CASSLDRGDTIYF. The DNA of the CDR3 is TGTGCCAGCAGCCTGGACCGAGGGGACACCATATATTTT. This chain joins TRBV7-9 and TRBJ1-3; the D gene is possibly TRBD1 (5 bases). This CDR3 is built from 13 residues. V gave up 5 bases and J gave up 8 bases, with 13 bases separating them. Germline-derived CDR1 and CDR2 are SEHNR and FQNEAQ (reference sequence).

The V gene is TRBV15, the J gene TRBJ1-2; 7 nucleotides match TRBD1. The trim removed 6 bases at V and 4 bases at J, leaving 8 bases unmatched. CDR3 length: 14 residues. In germline, CDR1 is LNHNV, CDR2 YYDKDF (reference sequence). The DNA for the CDR3 is TGTGCCACCAGTTTCAGGGGGGGTAGCTATGGCTACACCTTC. It yields the protein CATSFRGGSYGYTF.

On this clonotype: This is likely a read error, given that the CDR3 carries no conserved phenylalanine or tryptophan at its end. The chain uses TRBV7-8 and TRBJ1-1; 8 positions match TRBD1. There are 13 residues in the CDR3. CDR1 is SGHVS and CDR2 is FQNEAQ in the germline V gene. J was trimmed by 3 bases and V by 5 bases; bases with no gene match: 2. The CDR3 region has the DNA TGTGCCAGCAGCATGACAGGGGACACTGAAGCTTTCTCT. It yields the protein CASSMTGDTEAFS.

The chain carries TRBV29-1 and TRBJ2-5; D possibly uses TRBD1 or TRBD2 (5 bases each). The V end lost 6 bases, the J end lost 5 bases, and 16 bases lay between the germline ends. The germline V gene encodes CDR1 SQVTM and CDR2 ANQGSEA. The CDR3 sequence is 13 residues long. The chain's CDR3 is CSVTTGTAETQYF. CDR3 nucleotides: TGCAGCGTCACTACCGGGACCGCGGAGACCCAGTACTTC.

This clonotype was seen at least ten times. The rearrangement links TRBV9 to TRBJ1-6, with D unclear. The germline V gene encodes CDR1 SGDLS and CDR2 YYNGEE. Trimming removed 0 bases at V and 14 bases at J, with 9 bases between. The CDR3 is 12 residues long. The CDR3 sequence: CASSVGTGTLHF. The CDR3 DNA sequence: TGTGCCAGCAGCGTAGGAACGGGAACCCTCCACTTT.